The rows below give T cell receptor beta chains drawn from one sample of a study of T-cell reconstitution after alpha-beta-depleted transplantation in children. TCRdb processed the PCR reads anew with MiXCR; each CDR3 protein has one entry. The sample includes roughly 240,000 distinct CDR3 sequences, roughly 8.2% seen only once; the top ten take under 8%. Sequenced material: PBMCs, mostly from graft donor cells, taken 180 days after TCRalphabeta/CD19-depleted stem cell transplant. All receptors come from a male patient aged 5 to 17 who had a stem cell transplant for acute lymphoblastic leukemia, so the T cells may come from the graft donor. CDR3s leave out the opening cysteine and the closing phenylalanine or tryptophan. The D gene is left open where the match is weak.

>11|TRBV28|-|TRBJ2-7
ASSFPRYYEQY
>15|TRBV6-1|-|TRBJ1-1
ASSGGKGSKNGGEAF
>13|TRBV5-1|-|TRBJ2-6
ASSSLSSGANVLT
>13|TRBV12-5|-|TRBJ2-1
ASGHRGRSYNEQF
>10|TRBV10-3|-|TRBJ2-7
AISESLREQY
>12|TRBV20-1|-|TRBJ1-5
SAPDWDTDQPQH
>16|TRBV20-1|TRBD2|TRBJ2-5
SAEIPLNSGGYQETQY
>11|TRBV10-3|-|TRBJ1-2
AIKGNSDYGYT
>10|TRBV6-5|-|TRBJ2-1
ASSYSSDEQF
>12|TRBV7-9|-|TRBJ2-3
ASSLGVGTDTQY
>11|TRBV7-6|-|TRBJ2-7
ASSLELAGLQY
>9|TRBV10-3|-|TRBJ2-1
AIREVNEQF
>13|TRBV5-1|-|TRBJ1-4
ASSLDGRGNEKLF
>11|TRBV5-6|TRBD1|TRBJ2-7
ASRLLTGFEQY
>12|TRBV7-6|TRBD2|TRBJ2-7
ASSSGLRHYEQY
>14|TRBV10-3|TRBD1|TRBJ1-5
AISDRQGLGEQPQH
>10|TRBV12-3/TRBV12-4|-|TRBJ2-3
ASSPVRDTQY
>12|TRBV20-1|TRBD2|TRBJ2-7
SARASTSGHEQY
>11|TRBV6-5|-|TRBJ2-7
ASSYSLGYEQY
>15|TRBV25-1|TRBD1|TRBJ1-4
ASSDGTGFSVDEKLF
>13|TRBV29-1|-|TRBJ1-3
SVAPAEASGNTIY
>13|TRBV3-1|TRBD1|TRBJ2-7
ASSQEPGGPYEQY
>11|TRBV11-2|-|TRBJ1-1
ASSYSPGAEAF
>15|TRBV7-6|-|TRBJ1-3
ASSLAQRQSSRDTIY
>13|TRBV20-1|-|TRBJ1-5
SARDGGYSNQPQH
>14|TRBV7-8|TRBD1|TRBJ1-2
ASSLGRTGVNYGYT
>12|TRBV12-5|-|TRBJ2-2
ASGLALPPGELF
>10|TRBV15|-|TRBJ2-3
ATSREHYTQY
>13|TRBV27|-|TRBJ2-1
ASSARYRPDNEQF
>14|TRBV12-3/TRBV12-4|TRBD1|TRBJ1-1
ASSPGTGAGDTEAF
>14|TRBV7-6|-|TRBJ2-1
ASSLASSSSYNEQF
>13|TRBV13|TRBD2|TRBJ2-7
ASSPLWGGPYEQY
>14|TRBV4-1|-|TRBJ1-1
ASSQDPHPSNTEAF
>13|TRBV7-9|-|TRBJ2-1
ASSARDFRTGEQF
>13|TRBV12-3/TRBV12-4|TRBD2|TRBJ2-2
ASSLRRGGPGELF
>12|TRBV5-1|-|TRBJ2-7
ASSLLWGSYEQY
>12|TRBV10-3|-|TRBJ2-3
AINGGFSTDTQY
>11|TRBV12-3/TRBV12-4|-|TRBJ2-3
ASSLSRSDTQY
>14|TRBV6-1|-|TRBJ2-2
ASSPRTTTNTGELF
>14|TRBV27|-|TRBJ2-7
ASSYLATGGTYEQY
>13|TRBV29-1|TRBD1|TRBJ2-7
SVEDRGTGNDEQY
>16|TRBV4-3|TRBD1|TRBJ1-2
ASSQDSRLTGDNYGYT
>14|TRBV7-2|-|TRBJ2-5
ASSFHRRDFQETQY
>13|TRBV28|TRBD1|TRBJ1-1
ASSPLTGLGTEAF
>11|TRBV10-3|-|TRBJ1-4
AIRPGSFGKLF
>13|TRBV28|-|TRBJ2-7
ASSAIGPLFREQY
>14|TRBV5-1|-|TRBJ2-7
ASSLVGRTSSYEQY
>16|TRBV10-2|TRBD1|TRBJ2-1
ASKGTGGRGRSVNEQF